This T cell receptor (beta chain) was documented in a study of CD8 T cells in Susac syndrome. V dropped 9 bases and J dropped 0; count of bases not matched to a gene: 16. The germline V gene encodes CDR1 MDHEN and CDR2 SYDVKM. The CDR3 sequence is 19 residues long. It was with random hexamers that roughly 0.45 to 1 ug RNA was reverse transcribed. TCRdb itself ran the immunoSEQ multiplex PCR reads through MiXCR, one entry per CDR3 protein. There are 130,000 or so distinct CDR3 sequences in the sample; 65% to 90% occur only once, and around 0.49% lies in the top ten. This chain connects TRBV28 to TRBJ2-1; 11 bases agree with TRBD2. Sequencing was performed on CD8+ T cells from PBMCs. The TCR comes from a human donor with multiple sclerosis. In nucleotides, the CDR3 is TGTGCCAGTAACCCCGGGATAGCGGGGGGGCATCCCTCCTACAATGAGCAGTTCTTC. Protein product: CASNPGIAGGHPSYNEQFF. Together with reference TRBV28 and TRBJ2-1, the CDR3 gives the full variable domain: DVKVTQSSRYLVKRTGEKVFLECVQDMDHENMFWYRQDPGLGLRLIYFSYDVKMKEKGDIPEGYSVSREKKERFSLILESASTNQTSMYLCASNPGIAGGHPSYNEQFFGPGTRLTVL.